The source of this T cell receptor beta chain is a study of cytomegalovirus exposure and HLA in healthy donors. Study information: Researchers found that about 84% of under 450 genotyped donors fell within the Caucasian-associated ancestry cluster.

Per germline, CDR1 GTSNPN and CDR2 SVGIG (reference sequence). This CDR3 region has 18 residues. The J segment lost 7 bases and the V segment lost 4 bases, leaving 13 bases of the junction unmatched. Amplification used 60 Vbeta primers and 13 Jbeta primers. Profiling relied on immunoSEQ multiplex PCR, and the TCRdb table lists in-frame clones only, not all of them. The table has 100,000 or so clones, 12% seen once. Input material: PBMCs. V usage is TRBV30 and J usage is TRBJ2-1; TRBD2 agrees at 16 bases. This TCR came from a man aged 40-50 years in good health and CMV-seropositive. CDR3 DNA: TGTGCCTGGACTACGGGACTAGCGGGAGGGCCCCACGATAATGAGCAGTTCTTC. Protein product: CAWTTGLAGGPHDNEQFF.